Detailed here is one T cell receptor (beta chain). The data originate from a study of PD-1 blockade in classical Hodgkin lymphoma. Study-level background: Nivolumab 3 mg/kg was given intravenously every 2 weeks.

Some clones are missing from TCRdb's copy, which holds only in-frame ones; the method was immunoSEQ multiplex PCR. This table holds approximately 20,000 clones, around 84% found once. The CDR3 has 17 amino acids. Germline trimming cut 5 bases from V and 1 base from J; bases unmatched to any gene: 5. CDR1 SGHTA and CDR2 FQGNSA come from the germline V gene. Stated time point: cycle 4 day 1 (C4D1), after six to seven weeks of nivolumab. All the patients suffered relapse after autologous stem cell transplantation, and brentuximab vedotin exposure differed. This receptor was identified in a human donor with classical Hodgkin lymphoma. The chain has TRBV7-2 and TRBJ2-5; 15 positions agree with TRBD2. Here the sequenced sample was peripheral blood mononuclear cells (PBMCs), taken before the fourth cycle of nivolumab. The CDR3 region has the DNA TGTGCCAGCAGCCCCCGGACTAGCGGGAGGGCCCAAGAGACCCAGTACTTC. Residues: CASSPRTSGRAQETQYF.